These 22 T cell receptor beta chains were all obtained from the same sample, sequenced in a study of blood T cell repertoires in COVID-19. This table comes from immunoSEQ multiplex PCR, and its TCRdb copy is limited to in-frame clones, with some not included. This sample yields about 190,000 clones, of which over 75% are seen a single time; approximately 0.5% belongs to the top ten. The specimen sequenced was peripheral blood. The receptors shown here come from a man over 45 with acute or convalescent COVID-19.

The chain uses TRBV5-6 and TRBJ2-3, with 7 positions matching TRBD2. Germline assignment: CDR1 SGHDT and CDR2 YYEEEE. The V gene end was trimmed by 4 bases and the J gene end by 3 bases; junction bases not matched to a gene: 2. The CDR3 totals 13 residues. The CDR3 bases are TGTGCCAGCAGCACCGGGGGGACAGATACGCAGTATTTT. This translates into CASSTGGTDTQYF.

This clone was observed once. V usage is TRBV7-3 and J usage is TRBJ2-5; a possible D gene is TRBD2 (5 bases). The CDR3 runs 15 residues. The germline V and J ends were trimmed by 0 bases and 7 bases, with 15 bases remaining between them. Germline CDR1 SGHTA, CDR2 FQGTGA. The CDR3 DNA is TGTGCCAGCAGCTTAACGGCGGGTTCGCATGGGACCCAGTACTTC. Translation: CASSLTAGSHGTQYF.

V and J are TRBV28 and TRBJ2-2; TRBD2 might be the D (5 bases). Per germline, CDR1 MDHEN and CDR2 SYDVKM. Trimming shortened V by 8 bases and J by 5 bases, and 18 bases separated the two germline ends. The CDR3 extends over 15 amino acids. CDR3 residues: CASVPPEGSTGELFF. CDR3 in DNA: TGTGCCAGCGTACCCCCAGAGGGAAGTACCGGGGAGCTGTTTTTT.

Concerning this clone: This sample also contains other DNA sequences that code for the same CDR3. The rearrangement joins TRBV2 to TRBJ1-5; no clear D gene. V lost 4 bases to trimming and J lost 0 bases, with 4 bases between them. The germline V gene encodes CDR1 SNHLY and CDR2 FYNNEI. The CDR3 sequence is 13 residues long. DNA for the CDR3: TGTGCCAGCAGTGGCGATAGCAATCAGCCCCAGCATTTT. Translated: CASSGDSNQPQHF.

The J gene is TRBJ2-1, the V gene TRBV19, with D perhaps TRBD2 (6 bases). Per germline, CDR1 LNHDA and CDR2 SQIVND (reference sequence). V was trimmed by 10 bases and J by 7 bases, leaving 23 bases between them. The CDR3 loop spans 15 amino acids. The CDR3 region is CATTYLRGGGNEQFF. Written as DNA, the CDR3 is TGTGCCACCACATATCTGAGGGGTGGAGGGAATGAGCAGTTCTTC.

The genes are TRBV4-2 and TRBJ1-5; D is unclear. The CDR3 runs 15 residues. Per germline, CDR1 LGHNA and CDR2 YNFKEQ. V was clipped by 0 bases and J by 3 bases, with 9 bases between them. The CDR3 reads CASSQEPRLNQPQHF. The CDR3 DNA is TGTGCCAGCAGCCAAGAACCCAGGCTCAATCAGCCCCAGCATTTT.

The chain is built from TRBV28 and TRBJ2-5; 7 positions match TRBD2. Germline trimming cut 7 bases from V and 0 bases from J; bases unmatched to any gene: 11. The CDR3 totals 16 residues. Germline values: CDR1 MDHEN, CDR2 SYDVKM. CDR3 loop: CASTLAGVGNQETQYF. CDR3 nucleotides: TGTGCCAGCACCCTGGCGGGGGTTGGTAACCAAGAGACCCAGTACTTC.

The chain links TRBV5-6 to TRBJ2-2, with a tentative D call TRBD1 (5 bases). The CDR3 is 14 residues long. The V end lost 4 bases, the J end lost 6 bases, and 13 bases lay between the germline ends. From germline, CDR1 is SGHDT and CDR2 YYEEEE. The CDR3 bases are TGTGCCAGCAGCCCCACAGGATCGGCCGGGGAGCTGTTTTTT. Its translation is CASSPTGSAGELFF.

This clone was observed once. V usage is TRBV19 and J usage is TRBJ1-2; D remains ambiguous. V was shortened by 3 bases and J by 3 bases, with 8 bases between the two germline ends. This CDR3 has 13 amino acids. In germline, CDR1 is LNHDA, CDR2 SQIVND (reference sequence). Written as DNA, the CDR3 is TGTGCCAGTAGTATGATGCGAGACTATGGCTACACCTTC. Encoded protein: CASSMMRDYGYTF. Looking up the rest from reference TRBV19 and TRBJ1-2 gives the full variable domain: DGGITQSPKYLFRKEGQNVTLSCEQNLNHDAMYWYRQDPGQGLRLIYYSQIVNDFQKGDIAEGYSVSREKKESFPLTVTSAQKNPTAFYLCASSMMRDYGYTFGSGTRLTVV.

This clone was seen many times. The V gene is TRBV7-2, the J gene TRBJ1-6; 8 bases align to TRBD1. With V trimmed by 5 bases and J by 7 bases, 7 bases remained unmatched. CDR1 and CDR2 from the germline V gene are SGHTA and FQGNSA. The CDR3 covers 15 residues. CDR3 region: CASSALTGDNSPLHF. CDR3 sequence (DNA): TGTGCCAGCAGCGCCTTGACAGGGGACAATTCACCCCTCCACTTT.

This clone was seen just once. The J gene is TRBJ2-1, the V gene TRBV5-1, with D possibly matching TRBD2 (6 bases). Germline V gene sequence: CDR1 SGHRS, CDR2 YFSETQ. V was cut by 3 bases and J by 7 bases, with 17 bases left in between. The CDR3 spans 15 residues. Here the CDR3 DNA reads TGCGCCAGCAGCTCCCTAGCGCCGCCAGGTAATGAGCAGTTCTTC. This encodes CASSSLAPPGNEQFF.

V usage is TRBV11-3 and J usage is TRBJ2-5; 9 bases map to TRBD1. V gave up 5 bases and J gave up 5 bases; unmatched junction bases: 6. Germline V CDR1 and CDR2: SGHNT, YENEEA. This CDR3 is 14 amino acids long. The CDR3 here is CASSVTGGGETQYF. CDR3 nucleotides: TGTGCCAGCAGCGTGACAGGGGGTGGTGAGACCCAGTACTTC.

CDR3 in DNA: TGTGCCAGCAAGAGGTACGAGCAGTACTTC. It encodes CASKRYEQYF. The rearrangement joins TRBV6-5 to TRBJ2-7, with D hard to call. The germline CDR1 and CDR2 sequences are MNHEY and SVGAGI. Between the trimmed V and J ends, which lost 7 bases and 4 bases, there was a span of 5 bases. The CDR3 sequence is 10 residues long.

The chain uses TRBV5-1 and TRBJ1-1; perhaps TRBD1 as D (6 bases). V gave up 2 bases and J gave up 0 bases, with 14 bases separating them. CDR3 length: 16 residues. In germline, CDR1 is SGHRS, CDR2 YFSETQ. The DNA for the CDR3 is TGCGCCAGCAGCTTACAGGGATCCACGATGAACACTGAAGCTTTCTTT. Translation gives CASSLQGSTMNTEAFF. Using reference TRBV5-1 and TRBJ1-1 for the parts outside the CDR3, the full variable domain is KAGVTQTPRYLIKTRGQQVTLSCSPISGHRSVSWYQQTPGQGLQFLFEYFSETQRNKGNFPGRFSGRQFSNSRSEMNVSTLELGDSALYLCASSLQGSTMNTEAFFGQGTRLTVV.

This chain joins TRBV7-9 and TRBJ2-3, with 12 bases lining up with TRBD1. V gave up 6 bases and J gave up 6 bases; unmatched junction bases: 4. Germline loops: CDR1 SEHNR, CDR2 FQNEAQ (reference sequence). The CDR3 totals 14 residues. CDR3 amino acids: CASSRGQGADTQYF. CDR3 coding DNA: TGTGCCAGCAGTCGGGGACAGGGGGCGGATACGCAGTATTTT.

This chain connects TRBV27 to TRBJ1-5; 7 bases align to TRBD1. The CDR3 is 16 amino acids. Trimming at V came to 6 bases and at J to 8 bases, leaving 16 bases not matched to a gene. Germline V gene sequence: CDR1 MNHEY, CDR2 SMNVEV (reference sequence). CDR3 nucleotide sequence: TGTGCCAGCAGCTCACTCGCGACAGGGATTATAGAGCCCCAGCATTTT. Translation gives CASSSLATGIIEPQHF.

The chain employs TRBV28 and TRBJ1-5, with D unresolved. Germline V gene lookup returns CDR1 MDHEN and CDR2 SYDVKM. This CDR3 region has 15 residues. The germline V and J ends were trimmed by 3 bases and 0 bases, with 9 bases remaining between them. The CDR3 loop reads CASSFPKNSNQPQHF. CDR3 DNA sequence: TGTGCCAGCAGTTTTCCTAAAAATAGCAATCAGCCCCAGCATTTT.

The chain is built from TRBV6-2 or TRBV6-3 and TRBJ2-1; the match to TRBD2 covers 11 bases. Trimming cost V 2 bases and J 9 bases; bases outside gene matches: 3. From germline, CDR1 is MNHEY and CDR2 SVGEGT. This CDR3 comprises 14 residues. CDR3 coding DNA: TGTGCCAGCAGTTACGTAGCGGGAGGGTTTGAGCAGTTCTTC. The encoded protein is CASSYVAGGFEQFF.

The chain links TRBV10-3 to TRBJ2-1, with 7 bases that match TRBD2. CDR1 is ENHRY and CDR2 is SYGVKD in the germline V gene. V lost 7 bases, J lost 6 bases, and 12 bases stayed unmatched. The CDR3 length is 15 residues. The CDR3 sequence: CAITQPGLTINEQFF. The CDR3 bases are TGTGCCATCACCCAGCCGGGACTAACCATCAATGAGCAGTTCTTC.

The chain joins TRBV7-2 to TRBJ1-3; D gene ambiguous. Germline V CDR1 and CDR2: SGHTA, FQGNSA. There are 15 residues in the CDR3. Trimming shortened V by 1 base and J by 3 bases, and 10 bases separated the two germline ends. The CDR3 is CASSLGSGIGNTIYF. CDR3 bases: TGTGCCAGCAGCTTAGGTTCGGGGATTGGAAACACCATATATTTT.

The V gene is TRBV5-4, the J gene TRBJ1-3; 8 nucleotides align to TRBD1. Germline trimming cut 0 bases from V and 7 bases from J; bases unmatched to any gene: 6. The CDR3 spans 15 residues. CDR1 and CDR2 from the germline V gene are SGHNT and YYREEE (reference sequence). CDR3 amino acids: CASSLGGQVGNTIYF. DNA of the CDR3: TGTGCCAGCAGCTTGGGGGGACAGGTTGGGAACACCATATATTTT.

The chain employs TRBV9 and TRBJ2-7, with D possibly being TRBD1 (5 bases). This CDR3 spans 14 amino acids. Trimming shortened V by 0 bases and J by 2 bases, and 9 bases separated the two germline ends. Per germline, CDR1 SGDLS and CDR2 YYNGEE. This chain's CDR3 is CASSVEGAPYEQYF. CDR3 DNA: TGTGCCAGCAGCGTAGAAGGGGCGCCCTACGAGCAGTACTTC.